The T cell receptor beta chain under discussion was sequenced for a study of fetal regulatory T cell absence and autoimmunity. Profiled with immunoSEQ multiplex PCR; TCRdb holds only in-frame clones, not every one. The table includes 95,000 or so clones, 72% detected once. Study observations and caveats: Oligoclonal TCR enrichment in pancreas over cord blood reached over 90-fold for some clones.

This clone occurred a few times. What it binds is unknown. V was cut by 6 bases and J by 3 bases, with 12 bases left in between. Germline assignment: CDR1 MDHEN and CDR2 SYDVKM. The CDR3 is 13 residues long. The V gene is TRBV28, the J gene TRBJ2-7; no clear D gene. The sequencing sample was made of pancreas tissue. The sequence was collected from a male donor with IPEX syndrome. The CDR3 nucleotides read TGTGCCAGCAGGGGGAACAGAAACTACGAGCAGTACTTC. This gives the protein CASRGNRNYEQYF. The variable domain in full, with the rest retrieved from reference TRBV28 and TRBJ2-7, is DVKVTQSSRYLVKRTGEKVFLECVQDMDHENMFWYRQDPGLGLRLIYFSYDVKMKEKGDIPEGYSVSREKKERFSLILESASTNQTSMYLCASRGNRNYEQYFGPGTRLTVT.